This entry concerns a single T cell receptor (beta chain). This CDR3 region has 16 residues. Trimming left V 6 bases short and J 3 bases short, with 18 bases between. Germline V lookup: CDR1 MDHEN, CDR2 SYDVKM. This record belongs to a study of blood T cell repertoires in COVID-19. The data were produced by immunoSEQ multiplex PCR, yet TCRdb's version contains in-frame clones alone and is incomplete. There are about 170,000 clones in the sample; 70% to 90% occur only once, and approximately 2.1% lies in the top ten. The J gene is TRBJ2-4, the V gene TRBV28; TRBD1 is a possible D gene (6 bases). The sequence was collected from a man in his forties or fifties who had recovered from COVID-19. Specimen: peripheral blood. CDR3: CASSPTGKDGKNIQYF. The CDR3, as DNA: TGTGCCAGCAGCCCAACAGGGAAGGATGGCAAAAACATTCAGTACTTC.